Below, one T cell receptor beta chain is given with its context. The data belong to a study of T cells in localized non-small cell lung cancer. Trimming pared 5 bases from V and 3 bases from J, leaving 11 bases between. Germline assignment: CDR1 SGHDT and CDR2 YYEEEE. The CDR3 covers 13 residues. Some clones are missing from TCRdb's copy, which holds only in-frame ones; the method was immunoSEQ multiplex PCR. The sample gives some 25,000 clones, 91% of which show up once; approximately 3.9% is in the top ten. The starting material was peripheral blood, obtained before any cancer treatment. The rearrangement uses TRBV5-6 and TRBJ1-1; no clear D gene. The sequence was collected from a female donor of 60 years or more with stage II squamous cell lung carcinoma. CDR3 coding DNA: TGTGCCAGCAGTTTCGGTCGGGACACTGAAGCTTTCTTT. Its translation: CASSFGRDTEAFF.